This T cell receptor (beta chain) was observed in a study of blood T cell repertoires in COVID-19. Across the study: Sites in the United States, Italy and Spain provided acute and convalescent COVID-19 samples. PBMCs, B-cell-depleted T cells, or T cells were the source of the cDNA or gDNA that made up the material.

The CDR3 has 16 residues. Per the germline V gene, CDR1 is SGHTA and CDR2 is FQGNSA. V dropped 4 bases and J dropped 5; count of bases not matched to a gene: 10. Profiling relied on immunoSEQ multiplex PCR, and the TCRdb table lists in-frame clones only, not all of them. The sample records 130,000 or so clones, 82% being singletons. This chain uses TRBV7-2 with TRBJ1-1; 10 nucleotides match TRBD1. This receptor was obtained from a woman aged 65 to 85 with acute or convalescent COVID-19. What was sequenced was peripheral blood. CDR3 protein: CASSSHGTGVGTEAFF. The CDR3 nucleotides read TGTGCCAGCAGCTCTCACGGGACAGGGGTTGGAACTGAAGCTTTCTTT.